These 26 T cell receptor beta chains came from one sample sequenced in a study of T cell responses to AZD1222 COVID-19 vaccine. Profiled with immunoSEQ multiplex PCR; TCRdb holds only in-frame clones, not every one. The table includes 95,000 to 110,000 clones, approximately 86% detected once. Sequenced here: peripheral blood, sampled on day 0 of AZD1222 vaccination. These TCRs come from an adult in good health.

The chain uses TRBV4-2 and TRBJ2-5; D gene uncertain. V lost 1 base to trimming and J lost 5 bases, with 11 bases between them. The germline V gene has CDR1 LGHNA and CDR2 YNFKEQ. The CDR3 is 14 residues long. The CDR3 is CASSQGSGVETQYF. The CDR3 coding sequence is TGTGCCAGCAGCCAAGGTAGTGGCGTGGAGACCCAGTACTTC.

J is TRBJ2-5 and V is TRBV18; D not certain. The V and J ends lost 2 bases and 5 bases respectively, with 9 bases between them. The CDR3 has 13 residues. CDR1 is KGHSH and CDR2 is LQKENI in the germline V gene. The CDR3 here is CASSPRFLETQYF. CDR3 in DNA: TGTGCCAGCTCACCAAGATTTCTCGAGACCCAGTACTTC.

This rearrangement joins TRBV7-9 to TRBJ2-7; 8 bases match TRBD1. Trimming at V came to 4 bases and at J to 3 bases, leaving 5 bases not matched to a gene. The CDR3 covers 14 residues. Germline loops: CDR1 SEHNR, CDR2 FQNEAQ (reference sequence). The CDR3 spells CASSSRGRVYEQYF. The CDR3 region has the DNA TGTGCCAGCAGCTCCAGGGGGCGCGTCTACGAGCAGTACTTC.

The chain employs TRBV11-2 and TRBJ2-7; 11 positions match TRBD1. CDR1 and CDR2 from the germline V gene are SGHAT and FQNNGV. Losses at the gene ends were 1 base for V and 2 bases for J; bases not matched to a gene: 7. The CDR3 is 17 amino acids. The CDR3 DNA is TGTGCCAGCAGCTTAGTGGTTAGGGGACAGGGGGCCTACGAGCAGTACTTC. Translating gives CASSLVVRGQGAYEQYF.

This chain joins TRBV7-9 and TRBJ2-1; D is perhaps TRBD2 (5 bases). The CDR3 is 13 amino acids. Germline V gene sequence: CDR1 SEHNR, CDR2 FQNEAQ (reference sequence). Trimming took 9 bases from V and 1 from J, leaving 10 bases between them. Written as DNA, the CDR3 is TGTGCCAGTTTACTAGGATCCTACAATGAGCAGTTCTTC. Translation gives CASLLGSYNEQFF.

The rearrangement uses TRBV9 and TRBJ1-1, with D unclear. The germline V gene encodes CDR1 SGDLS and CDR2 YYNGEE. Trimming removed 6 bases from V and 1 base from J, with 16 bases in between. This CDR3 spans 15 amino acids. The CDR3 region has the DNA TGTGCCAGCAACCCATTACCCTCTCGGAACACTGAAGCTTTCTTT. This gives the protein CASNPLPSRNTEAFF.

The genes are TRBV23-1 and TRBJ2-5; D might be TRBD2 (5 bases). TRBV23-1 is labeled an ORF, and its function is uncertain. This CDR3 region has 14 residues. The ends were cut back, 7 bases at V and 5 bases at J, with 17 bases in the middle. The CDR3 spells CASTKTRARETQYF. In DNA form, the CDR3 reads TGCGCCAGCACCAAAACGAGGGCCCGGGAGACCCAGTACTTC.

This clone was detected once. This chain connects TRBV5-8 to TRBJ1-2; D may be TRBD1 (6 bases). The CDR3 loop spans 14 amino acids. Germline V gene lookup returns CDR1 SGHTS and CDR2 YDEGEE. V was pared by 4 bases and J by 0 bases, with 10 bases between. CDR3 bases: TGTGCCAGCAGCAGGAGGACAGCTAACTATGGCTACACCTTC. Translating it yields CASSRRTANYGYTF.

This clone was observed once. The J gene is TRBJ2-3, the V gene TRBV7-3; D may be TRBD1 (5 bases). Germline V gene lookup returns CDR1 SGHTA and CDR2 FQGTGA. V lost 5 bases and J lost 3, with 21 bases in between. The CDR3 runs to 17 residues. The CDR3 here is CASSVNSTGNETDTQYF. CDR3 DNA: TGTGCCAGCAGCGTTAACTCTACAGGTAACGAGACAGATACGCAGTATTTT.

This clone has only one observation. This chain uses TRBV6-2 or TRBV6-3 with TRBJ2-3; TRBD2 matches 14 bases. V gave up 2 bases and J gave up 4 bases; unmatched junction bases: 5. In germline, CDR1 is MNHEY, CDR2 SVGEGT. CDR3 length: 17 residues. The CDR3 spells CASSYGGLAGGPDTQYF. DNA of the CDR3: TGTGCCAGCAGTTACGGAGGACTAGCGGGAGGCCCAGATACGCAGTATTTT.

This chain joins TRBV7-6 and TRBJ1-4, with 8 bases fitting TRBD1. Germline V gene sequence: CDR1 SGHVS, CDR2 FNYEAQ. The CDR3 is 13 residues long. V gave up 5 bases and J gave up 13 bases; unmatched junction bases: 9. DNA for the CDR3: TGTGCCAGCAGCCGTGACAGGGGAACAAGACTGTTTTTT. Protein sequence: CASSRDRGTRLFF.

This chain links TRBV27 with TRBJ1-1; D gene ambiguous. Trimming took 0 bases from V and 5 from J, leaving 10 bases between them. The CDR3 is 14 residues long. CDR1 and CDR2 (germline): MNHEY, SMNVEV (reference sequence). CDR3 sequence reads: CASSLSNIRTEAFF. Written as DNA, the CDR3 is TGTGCCAGCAGTTTATCGAATATAAGGACTGAAGCTTTCTTT.

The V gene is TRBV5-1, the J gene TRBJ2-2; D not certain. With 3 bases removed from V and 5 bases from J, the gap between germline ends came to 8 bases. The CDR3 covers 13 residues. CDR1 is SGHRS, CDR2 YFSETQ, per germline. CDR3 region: CASSSDLTGELFF. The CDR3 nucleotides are TGCGCCAGCAGCTCCGACCTTACCGGGGAGCTGTTTTTT.

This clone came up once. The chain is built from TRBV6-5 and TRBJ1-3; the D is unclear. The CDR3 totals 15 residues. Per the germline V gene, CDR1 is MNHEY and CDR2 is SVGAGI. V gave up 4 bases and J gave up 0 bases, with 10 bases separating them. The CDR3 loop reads CASSSGRHSGNTIYF. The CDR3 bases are TGTGCCAGCAGTTCTGGACGGCACTCTGGAAACACCATATATTTT.

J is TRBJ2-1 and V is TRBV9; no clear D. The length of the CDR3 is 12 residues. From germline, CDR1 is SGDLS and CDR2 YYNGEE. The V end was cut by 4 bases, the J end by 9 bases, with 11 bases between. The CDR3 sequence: CASSSLWGEQFF. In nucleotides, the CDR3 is TGTGCCAGCAGCAGCCTTTGGGGTGAGCAGTTCTTC.

This chain's CDR3 is CASSMTQSPLHF. As DNA, the CDR3 is TGTGCCAGCTCAATGACCCAGTCACCCCTCCACTTT. The chain couples TRBV18 to TRBJ1-6; no reliable D call. This CDR3 contains 12 residues. V lost 5 bases and J 10 bases, leaving 9 bases between the germline ends. The germline V gene encodes CDR1 KGHSH and CDR2 LQKENI.

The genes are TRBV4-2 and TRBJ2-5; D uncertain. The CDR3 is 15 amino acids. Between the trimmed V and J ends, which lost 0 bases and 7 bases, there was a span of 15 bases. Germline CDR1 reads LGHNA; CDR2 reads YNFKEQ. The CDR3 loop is CASSQESVFRGTQYF. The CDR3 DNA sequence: TGTGCCAGCAGCCAAGAATCGGTTTTTCGAGGGACCCAGTACTTC.

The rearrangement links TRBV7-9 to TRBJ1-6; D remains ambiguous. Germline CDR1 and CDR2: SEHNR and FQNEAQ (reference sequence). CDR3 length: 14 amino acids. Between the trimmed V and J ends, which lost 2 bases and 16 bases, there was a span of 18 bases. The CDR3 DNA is TGTGCCAGCAGCTTAAGGGAAACCCCTCCGAAGCTCCACTTT. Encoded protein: CASSLRETPPKLHF.

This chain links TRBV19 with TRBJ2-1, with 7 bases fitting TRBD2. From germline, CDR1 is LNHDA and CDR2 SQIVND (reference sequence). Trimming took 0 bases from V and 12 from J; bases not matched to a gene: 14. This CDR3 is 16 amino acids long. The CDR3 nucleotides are TGTGCCAGTAGTATAGATGCTCTTGGATTGAGCGGGACGCAGTTCTTC. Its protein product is CASSIDALGLSGTQFF.

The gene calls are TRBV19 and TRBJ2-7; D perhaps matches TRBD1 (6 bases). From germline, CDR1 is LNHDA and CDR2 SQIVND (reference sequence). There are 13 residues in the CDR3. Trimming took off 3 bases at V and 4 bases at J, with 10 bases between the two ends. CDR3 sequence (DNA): TGTGCCAGTAGTATTGGCAGGGGATACGAGCAGTACTTC. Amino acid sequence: CASSIGRGYEQYF.

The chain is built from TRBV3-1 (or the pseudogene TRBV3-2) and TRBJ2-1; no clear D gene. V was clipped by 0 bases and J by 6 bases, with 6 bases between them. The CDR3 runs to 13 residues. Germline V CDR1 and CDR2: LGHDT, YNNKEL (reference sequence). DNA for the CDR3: TGTGCCAGCAGCCAAGACCTTTTCAATGAGCAGTTCTTC. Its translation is CASSQDLFNEQFF.

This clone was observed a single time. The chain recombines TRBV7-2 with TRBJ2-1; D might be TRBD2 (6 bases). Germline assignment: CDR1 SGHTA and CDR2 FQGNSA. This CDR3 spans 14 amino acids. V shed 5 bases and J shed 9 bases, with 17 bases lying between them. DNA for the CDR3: TGTGCCAGCAGCGGAAGGGACTCCCCTTTTGAGCAGTTCTTC. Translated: CASSGRDSPFEQFF.

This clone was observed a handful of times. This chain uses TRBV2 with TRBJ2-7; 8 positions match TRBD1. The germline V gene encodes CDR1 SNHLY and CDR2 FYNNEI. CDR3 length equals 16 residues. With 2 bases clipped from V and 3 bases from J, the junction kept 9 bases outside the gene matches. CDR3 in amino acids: CASSETGQGGVYEQYF. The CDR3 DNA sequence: TGTGCCAGCAGTGAAACTGGACAGGGTGGCGTCTACGAGCAGTACTTC.

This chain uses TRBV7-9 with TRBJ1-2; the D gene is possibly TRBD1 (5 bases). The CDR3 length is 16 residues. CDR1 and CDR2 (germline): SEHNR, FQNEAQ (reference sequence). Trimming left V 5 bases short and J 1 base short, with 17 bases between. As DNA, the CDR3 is TGTGCCAGCAGCCCAGACAGACTCCCCGATAACTATGGCTACACCTTC. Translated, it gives CASSPDRLPDNYGYTF. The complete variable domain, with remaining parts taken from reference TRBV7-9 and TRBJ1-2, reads DTGVSQNPRHKITKRGQNVTFRCDPISEHNRLYWYRQTLGQGPEFLTYFQNEAQLEKSRLLSDRFSAERPKGSFSTLEIQRTEQGDSAMYLCASSPDRLPDNYGYTFGSGTRLTVV.

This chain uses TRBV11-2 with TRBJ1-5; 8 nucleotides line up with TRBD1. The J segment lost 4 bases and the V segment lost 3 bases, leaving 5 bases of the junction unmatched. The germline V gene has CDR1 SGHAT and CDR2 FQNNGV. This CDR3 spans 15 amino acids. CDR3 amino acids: CASSFGQGVNQPQHF. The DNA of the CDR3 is TGTGCCAGCAGCTTCGGACAGGGAGTAAATCAGCCCCAGCATTTT.

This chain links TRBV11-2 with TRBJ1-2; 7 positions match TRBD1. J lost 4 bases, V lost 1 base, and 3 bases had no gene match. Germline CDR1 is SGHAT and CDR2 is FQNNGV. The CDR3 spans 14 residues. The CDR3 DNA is TGTGCCAGCAGCTTAGTACAGGGGAGCTATGGCTACACCTTC. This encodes CASSLVQGSYGYTF.